These 22 T cell receptor beta chains share one sample of origin, sequenced in a study of blood T cell repertoires in COVID-19. Profiled with immunoSEQ multiplex PCR; TCRdb holds only in-frame clones, not every one. The sample has under 450,000 clones; about 90% are singletons. Material for sequencing was PBMCs or T cells enriched from blood (not recorded which). These TCRs come from a woman between 25 and 40 years old who had recovered from COVID-19.

This rearrangement joins TRBV6-5 to TRBJ2-7; TRBD1 matches at 10 bases. The CDR3 contains 15 residues. V dropped 1 base and J dropped 4; count of bases not matched to a gene: 4. Germline V gene data show CDR1 as MNHEY and CDR2 as SVGAGI. CDR3 sequence: CASSYLRDRGYEQYF. CDR3 bases: TGTGCCAGCAGTTACTTGCGGGACAGGGGATACGAGCAGTACTTC.

The chain joins TRBV6-5 to TRBJ2-7; D possibly corresponds to TRBD1 (6 bases). The germline gives CDR1 MNHEY, CDR2 SVGAGI. V shed 5 bases and J shed 2 bases, with 13 bases lying between them. This CDR3 comprises 14 residues. The CDR3 nucleotides are TGTGCCAGCAGTAGCTCGGACAGCACCTACGAGCAGTACTTC. Translated, it gives CASSSSDSTYEQYF.

The V call is TRBV5-1, the J call TRBJ1-2; a possible D gene is TRBD1 (6 bases). This CDR3 spans 14 amino acids. CDR1 SGHRS and CDR2 YFSETQ come from the germline V gene. V was shortened by 0 bases and J by 6 bases, with 12 bases between the two germline ends. The CDR3: CASSLGKTGNGYTF. CDR3 DNA: TGCGCCAGCAGCTTGGGGAAAACAGGGAATGGCTACACCTTC.

The chain has TRBV5-1 and TRBJ1-4, with TRBD1 matching 9 bases. Germline V gene lookup returns CDR1 SGHRS and CDR2 YFSETQ. The CDR3 has 13 residues. V was clipped by 4 bases and J by 9 bases; unmatched bases: 4. In DNA form, the CDR3 reads TGCGCCAGCAGCGCTGGGACAGGGCAAAAACTGTTTTTT. Translation: CASSAGTGQKLFF.

The chain has TRBV19 and TRBJ1-5; 9 nucleotides match TRBD1. The CDR3 totals 15 residues. Germline CDR1 LNHDA, CDR2 SQIVND (reference sequence). J was trimmed by 7 bases and V by 5 bases; bases with no gene match: 9. The CDR3 loop reads CASSPQGAIPQPQHF. In DNA form, the CDR3 reads TGTGCCAGTAGTCCACAGGGGGCCATACCGCAGCCCCAGCATTTT.

The chain has TRBV9 and TRBJ2-1, with TRBD2 identical over 9 bases. Germline V CDR1 and CDR2: SGDLS, YYNGEE. The V and J ends lost 0 bases and 7 bases, in that order; junction bases with no gene match: 20. This CDR3 spans 20 amino acids. The CDR3 DNA follows: TGTGCCAGCAGCGTAGGGAGGGCGGTAGCGGGAGCTTCGGGGTATAATGAGCAGTTCTTC. Residues: CASSVGRAVAGASGYNEQFF.

V usage is TRBV11-2 and J usage is TRBJ2-7; tentative D call: TRBD2 (5 bases). Germline CDR1 and CDR2: SGHAT and FQNNGV. This CDR3 is built from 15 residues. Trimming left V 0 bases short and J 2 bases short, with 11 bases between. CDR3 protein: CASSLDRAGTYEQYF. The DNA of the CDR3 is TGTGCCAGCAGCTTAGATCGTGCGGGCACCTACGAGCAGTACTTC.

J is TRBJ1-6 and V is TRBV28; D possibly corresponds to TRBD1 (6 bases). The CDR3 totals 12 residues. The ends were cut back, 11 bases at V and 9 bases at J, with 14 bases in the middle. Germline CDR1 and CDR2: MDHEN and SYDVKM. CDR3 sequence reads: CAAQGRASPLHF. The CDR3 region has the DNA TGTGCCGCACAGGGTAGGGCTTCACCCCTCCACTTT. Full variable domain (rest looked up from reference TRBV28 and TRBJ1-6): DVKVTQSSRYLVKRTGEKVFLECVQDMDHENMFWYRQDPGLGLRLIYFSYDVKMKEKGDIPEGYSVSREKKERFSLILESASTNQTSMYLCAAQGRASPLHFGNGTRLTVT.

The gene calls are TRBV28 and TRBJ1-1; possibly TRBD1 for D (6 bases). Germline CDR1 MDHEN, CDR2 SYDVKM. V was cut by 5 bases and J by 3 bases, with 16 bases left in between. The CDR3 covers 15 residues. CDR3 DNA: TGTGCCAGCAGTACGCTAGACAGGTTAGACACTGAAGCTTTCTTT. It yields the protein CASSTLDRLDTEAFF.

This clone showed up just once. The chain is built from TRBV13 and TRBJ2-7; D remains ambiguous. CDR1 is PRHDT and CDR2 is FYEKMQ in the germline V gene (reference sequence). The CDR3 has 14 residues. Trimming removed 5 bases at V and 0 bases at J, with 11 bases between. In DNA form, the CDR3 reads TGTGCCAGCAGCCCTATTAGCACCTCCTACGAGCAGTACTTC. This sequence encodes CASSPISTSYEQYF.

The V call is TRBV2, the J call TRBJ1-5; possible D gene TRBD1, 5 bases. V was pared by 3 bases and J by 6 bases, with 15 bases between. The CDR3 spans 15 residues. Germline-derived CDR1 and CDR2 are SNHLY and FYNNEI. In DNA, the CDR3 is TGTGCCAGCAGTGATGGCCAAGGAAGGGGTCAGCCCCAGCATTTT. Its protein is CASSDGQGRGQPQHF. Based on the CDR3 plus reference TRBV2 and TRBJ1-5, the full variable domain is EPEVTQTPSHQVTQMGQEVILRCVPISNHLYFYWYRQILGQKVEFLVSFYNNEISEKSEIFDDQFSVERPDGSNFTLKIRSTKLEDSAMYFCASSDGQGRGQPQHFGDGTRLSIL.

This rearrangement joins TRBV13 to TRBJ2-1; a possible D gene is TRBD1 (5 bases). This CDR3 is built from 12 residues. The ends were cut back, 2 bases at V and 8 bases at J, with 7 bases in the middle. CDR1 and CDR2 from the germline V gene are PRHDT and FYEKMQ (reference sequence). The CDR3 DNA reads as TGTGCCAGCAGCTTACAGGGCCATGAGCAGTTCTTC. Protein product: CASSLQGHEQFF.

V is TRBV27 and J is TRBJ1-4; D remains ambiguous. CDR3 length equals 13 residues. CDR1 and CDR2 from the germline V gene are MNHEY and SMNVEV (reference sequence). Trimming pared 4 bases from V and 5 bases from J, leaving 8 bases between. The CDR3 DNA follows: TGTGCCAGCAGTTCAGGACTAAATGAAAAACTGTTTTTT. Its translation: CASSSGLNEKLFF.

The V call is TRBV7-2, the J call TRBJ2-7, with D hard to call. CDR1 is SGHTA, CDR2 FQGNSA, per germline. Between the trimmed V and J ends, which lost 1 base and 0 bases, there was a span of 4 bases. This CDR3 has 13 amino acids. This CDR3 is CASSLVVSYEQYF. CDR3 DNA: TGTGCCAGCAGCTTAGTCGTCTCCTACGAGCAGTACTTC.

The V and J genes are TRBV3-1 (or the pseudogene TRBV3-2) and TRBJ1-6; no clear D gene. Looked up from germline, CDR1 is LGHDT and CDR2 is YNNKEL (reference sequence). This CDR3 has 15 residues. V was cut by 1 base and J by 4 bases, with 8 bases left in between. CDR3 coding DNA: TGTGCCAGCAGCCAAGTTTCAGGATATAATTCACCCCTCCACTTT. It translates to CASSQVSGYNSPLHF.

This chain connects TRBV29-1 to TRBJ1-2, with TRBD1 identical over 7 bases. Trimming took 6 bases from V and 7 from J; bases not matched to a gene: 5. There are 11 residues in the CDR3. The V gene's germline CDR1 is SQVTM and CDR2 ANQGSEA. CDR3 bases: TGCAGCGTCCTGCAGGGGGGTGGCTACACCTTC. Protein sequence: CSVLQGGGYTF.

The V call is TRBV14, the J call TRBJ2-7; 7 bases line up with TRBD1. The trim removed 4 bases at V and 0 bases at J, leaving 6 bases unmatched. The germline CDR1 and CDR2 sequences are SGHDN and FVKESK. The CDR3 loop spans 15 amino acids. CDR3 DNA sequence: TGTGCCAGCAGCCGACAGGGCCTGAGCTCCTACGAGCAGTACTTC. It encodes CASSRQGLSSYEQYF.

V is TRBV19 and J is TRBJ2-3, with 12 bases matching TRBD2. The CDR3 extends over 19 amino acids. Germline loops: CDR1 LNHDA, CDR2 SQIVND (reference sequence). V trimming: 1 base; J trimming: 1 base; junction bases outside the gene matches: 9. The CDR3 loop is CASSIGLAGGRLGTDTQYF. The CDR3 DNA reads as TGTGCCAGTAGTATAGGTCTAGCGGGGGGGCGTCTTGGCACAGATACGCAGTATTTT.

This chain uses TRBV21-1 with TRBJ2-6; the table's D call, TRBD1, was not checked against the DNA. TRBV21-1 is noted as a pseudogene. The CDR3 has 15 amino acids. Here the CDR3 reads CASSKIGTGTNVLTF. For the CDR3, the DNA is TGTGCCAGCAGCAAAATAGGGACAGGGACCAACGTCCTGACTTTC.

This clone was recorded once. The rearrangement joins TRBV5-1 to TRBJ2-1, with 11 bases that match TRBD1. The V and J ends lost 5 bases and 7 bases, in that order; junction bases with no gene match: 5. The CDR3 is 14 amino acids. CDR1 and CDR2 from the germline V gene are SGHRS and YFSETQ. The CDR3 loop reads CASSTDRGLNEQFF. The CDR3 nucleotides are TGCGCCAGCAGTACGGACAGGGGGCTGAATGAGCAGTTCTTC.

The chain carries TRBV6-2 or TRBV6-3 and TRBJ1-1; tentatively, D is TRBD1 (5 bases). Germline assignment: CDR1 MNHEY and CDR2 SVGEGT. V was shortened by 3 bases and J by 5 bases, with 16 bases between the two germline ends. The CDR3 consists of 15 residues. The CDR3, as DNA: TGTGCCAGCAGTTATGGACACCTGAGGAAGACTGAAGCTTTCTTT. Its translation: CASSYGHLRKTEAFF.

The chain is built from TRBV7-8 and TRBJ2-3, with D possibly matching TRBD1 (5 bases). The ends were cut back, 2 bases at V and 2 bases at J, with 8 bases in the middle. The CDR3 extends over 14 amino acids. CDR1 is SGHVS and CDR2 is FQNEAQ in the germline V gene. The CDR3 reads CASSLKGDTDTQYF. Here the CDR3 DNA reads TGTGCCAGCAGCTTAAAAGGGGACACAGATACGCAGTATTTT.